The rows below give T cell receptor beta chains drawn from one sample of a study of identifying expanded T cells in peripheral blood. Some clones are missing from TCRdb's copy, which holds only in-frame ones; the method was immunoSEQ multiplex PCR. The sample holds roughly 100,000 clones, about 88% seen once. Sequencing was carried out using blood. These receptors originate from a person aged 18 to 70 in good health. The CDR3 runs from the conserved cysteine through the conserved F or W. Each record gives: V gene, clone size, D gene, J gene, CDR3 protein, CDR3 DNA. D genes are given only for firm matches. Not all rows give a size; the values are once, few, many and, for expanded clones, a class.

>TRBV7-3|-|TRBD2|TRBJ2-1
CASSQKVFGLAGYNEQFF
TGTGCCAGCAGTCAAAAAGTATTTGGACTAGCGGGGTACAATGAGCAGTTCTTC
>TRBV11-2|-|TRBD1|TRBJ2-1
CASSLVGQGGYEQFF
TGTGCCAGCAGCTTAGTCGGACAGGGAGGTTATGAGCAGTTCTTC
>TRBV7-3|-|-|TRBJ2-2
CASSLNPGNTGELFF
TGTGCCAGCAGCTTGAATCCGGGAAACACCGGGGAGCTGTTTTTT
>TRBV27|-|-|TRBJ1-4
CASSRRGGNEKLFF
TGTGCCAGCAGCCGCAGGGGTGGTAATGAAAAACTGTTTTTT
>TRBV7-2|-|-|TRBJ2-7
CASSPRRASYEQYF
TGTGCCAGCAGCCCTCGGAGGGCCTCCTACGAGCAGTACTTC
>TRBV21-1|-|-|TRBJ1-5
CASSKVRFRNQPQHF
TGTGCCAGCAGCAAAGTGAGGTTTCGCAATCAGCCCCAGCATTTT
>TRBV10-1|-|TRBD2|TRBJ2-3
CASSSRAGSSTDTQYF
TGCGCCTCATCATCGCGAGCGGGGTCTAGCACAGATACGCAGTATTTT
>TRBV29-1|-|-|TRBJ1-5
CSVAEGNQPQHF
TGCAGCGTTGCAGAGGGGAATCAGCCCCAGCATTTT
>TRBV5-1|-|-|TRBJ1-5
CASSPIGGDNQPQHF
TGCGCCAGCAGTCCTATAGGGGGGGACAATCAGCCCCAGCATTTT
>TRBV5-4|once|TRBD1|TRBJ1-6
CASSPQGAGGFLVHF
TGTGCCAGCAGCCCGCAGGGGGCAGGGGGATTCCTGGTTCACTTT
>TRBV6-1|-|-|TRBJ1-6
CASSEALWGSPLHF
TGTGCCAGCAGTGAAGCGTTATGGGGTTCACCCCTCCACTTT
>TRBV2|-|TRBD2|TRBJ2-7
CASSGTSGAVGEQYF
TGTGCCAGCAGTGGGACTAGCGGGGCGGTGGGGGAGCAGTACTTC
>TRBV11-2|-|-|TRBJ2-5
CASSPLQGKETQYF
TGTGCCAGCAGCCCGTTACAGGGTAAGGAGACCCAGTACTTC
>TRBV25-1|-|-|TRBJ2-5
CASSSPLGTQYF
TGTGCCAGCAGTAGTCCCCTAGGGACCCAGTACTTC
>TRBV7-2|-|TRBD1|TRBJ1-2
CASSSQGQGSGYTF
TGTGCCAGCAGCTCCCAGGGACAGGGAAGTGGCTACACCTTC
>TRBV19|-|TRBD2|TRBJ2-4
CASSVDSAGGNIQYF
TGTGCCAGTAGTGTCGATTCCGCGGGGGGCAACATTCAGTACTTC
>TRBV5-1|-|-|TRBJ1-1
CASSLAGISNTEAFF
TGCGCCAGCAGCTTGGCCGGGATATCAAACACTGAAGCTTTCTTT
>TRBV7-8|-|TRBD1|TRBJ2-7
CASSSTGVEQYF
TGTGCCAGCAGCTCCACAGGGGTCGAGCAGTACTTC
>TRBV18|-|-|TRBJ2-5
CASSPEYQETQYF
TGTGCCAGCTCACCAGAGTACCAAGAGACCCAGTACTTC
>TRBV9|-|-|TRBJ2-5
CASSVDQGRVETQYF
TGTGCCAGCAGCGTAGACCAGGGGCGGGTGGAGACCCAGTACTTC
>TRBV6-5|-|-|TRBJ1-1
CASNSFLGADTEAFF
TGTGCCAGCAACTCCTTTTTAGGGGCGGACACTGAAGCTTTCTTT
>TRBV10-1|once|TRBD2|TRBJ2-2
CASRPGTSGTNTGELFF
TGCGCCAGCAGGCCTGGGACTAGCGGGACGAACACCGGGGAGCTGTTTTTT
>TRBV7-9|-|-|TRBJ2-7
CASSWDYEQYF
TGTGCCAGCAGCTGGGACTACGAGCAGTACTTC
>TRBV7-9|few|-|TRBJ1-5
CASSLAGGDGNQPQHF
TGTGCCAGCAGCTTAGCGGGGGGGGACGGCAATCAGCCCCAGCATTTT
>TRBV29-1|-|-|TRBJ2-7
CSVAVGYEQYF
TGCAGCGTCGCCGTCGGGTACGAGCAGTACTTC
>TRBV30|-|TRBD2|TRBJ2-1
CAWSKLAGRSYNEQFF
TGTGCCTGGAGTAAGCTAGCGGGCCGCTCCTACAATGAGCAGTTCTTC
>TRBV23-1|-|-|TRBJ2-5
CASSPSAPQETQYF
TGCGCCAGCAGTCCCTCCGCGCCGCAAGAGACCCAGTACTTC
>TRBV11-2|-|TRBD1|TRBJ2-7
CASSSPRDRSYEQYF
TGTGCCAGCAGCTCCCCGCGGGACAGGTCCTACGAGCAGTACTTC
>TRBV15|-|-|TRBJ1-4
CATSSGQREAEKLFF
TGTGCCACCAGCAGTGGACAGAGGGAGGCTGAAAAACTGTTTTTT
>TRBV5-4|-|TRBD2|TRBJ2-7
CASSPTLAGGTYEQYF
TGTGCCAGCAGCCCGACACTAGCGGGGGGTACCTACGAGCAGTACTTC
>TRBV6-4|-|TRBD1|TRBJ2-1
CASSDSGQGAYNEQFF
TGTGCCAGCAGTGACTCGGGACAGGGGGCGTACAATGAGCAGTTCTTC
>TRBV10-1|-|-|TRBJ1-1
CASSGGGEAFF
TGCGCCAGCAGCGGCGGGGGGGAAGCTTTCTTT
>TRBV7-2|-|TRBD2|TRBJ2-7
CASSLRAGANYEQYF
TGTGCCAGCAGCTTAAGAGCGGGGGCCAATTACGAGCAGTACTTC
>TRBV6-4|-|-|TRBJ2-1
CASSPEAQGEQFF
TGTGCCAGCAGTCCGGAGGCACAGGGAGAGCAGTTCTTC
>TRBV27|-|TRBD1|TRBJ2-1
CASSQGAGSNEQFF
TGTGCCAGCAGCCAGGGGGCAGGCTCCAATGAGCAGTTCTTC
>TRBV11-2|-|-|TRBJ2-7
CASSRIPQRDTPYEQYF
TGTGCCAGCAGCCGGATCCCCCAACGGGACACCCCTTACGAGCAGTACTTC
>TRBV5-5|once|-|TRBJ2-7
CASSSEVGRTYEQYF
TGTGCCAGCAGCTCCGAGGTGGGGCGGACCTACGAGCAGTACTTC